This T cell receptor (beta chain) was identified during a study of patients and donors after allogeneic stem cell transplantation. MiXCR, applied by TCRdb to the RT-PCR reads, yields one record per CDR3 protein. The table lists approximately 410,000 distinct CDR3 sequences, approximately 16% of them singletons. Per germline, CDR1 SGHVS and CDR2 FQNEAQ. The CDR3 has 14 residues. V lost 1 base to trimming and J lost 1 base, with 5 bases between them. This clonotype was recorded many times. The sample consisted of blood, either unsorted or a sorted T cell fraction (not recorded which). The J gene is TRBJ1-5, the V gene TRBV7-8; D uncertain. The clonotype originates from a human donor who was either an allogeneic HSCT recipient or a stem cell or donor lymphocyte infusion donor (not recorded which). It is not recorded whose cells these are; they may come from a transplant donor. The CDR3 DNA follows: TGTGCCAGCAGCTTAGGACTCAGCAATCAGCCCCAGCATTTT. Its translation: CASSLGLSNQPQHF.